This T cell receptor beta chain was captured in a study of control samples from healthy donors and cancer patients. Germline CDR1 LGHNA, CDR2 YSLEER. V was pared by 0 bases and J by 4 bases, with 9 bases between. CDR3 length equals 14 residues. TCRdb's copy holds only in-frame clones and misses some; the assay was immunoSEQ multiplex PCR. The sample has 90,000 to 100,000 clones; about four fifths are singletons. Sequenced sample: blood. The genes are TRBV4-3 and TRBJ1-2; D gene ambiguous. The TCR sequence derives from a woman aged 25 to 39 in good health. The CDR3 nucleotides are TGCGCCAGCAGCCAAGATGGAGGGATCTATGGCTACACCTTC. This sequence encodes CASSQDGGIYGYTF.